The entry below gives a single TCR beta chain sequence along with its context. Measured with immunoSEQ multiplex PCR; TCRdb has only the in-frame clones, and not every one. The sample has 45,000 to 50,000 clones; around 92% are singletons. These data originate in a study of T cell changes during pregnancy in multiple sclerosis. Germline V gene sequence: CDR1 KGHSH, CDR2 LQKENI. CDR3 length equals 12 residues. Trimming cost V 6 bases and J 5 bases, with 8 bases left between them. The starting material was CD8+ T cells from peripheral blood mononuclear cells, obtained after pregnancy. The V call is TRBV18, the J call TRBJ2-1; D ambiguous. This clonotype originated in a female donor with multiple sclerosis, enrolled in a pregnancy study. The DNA of the CDR3 is TGTGCCAGCTCCCCTCTTGACAATGAGCAGTTCTTC. Translated: CASSPLDNEQFF.